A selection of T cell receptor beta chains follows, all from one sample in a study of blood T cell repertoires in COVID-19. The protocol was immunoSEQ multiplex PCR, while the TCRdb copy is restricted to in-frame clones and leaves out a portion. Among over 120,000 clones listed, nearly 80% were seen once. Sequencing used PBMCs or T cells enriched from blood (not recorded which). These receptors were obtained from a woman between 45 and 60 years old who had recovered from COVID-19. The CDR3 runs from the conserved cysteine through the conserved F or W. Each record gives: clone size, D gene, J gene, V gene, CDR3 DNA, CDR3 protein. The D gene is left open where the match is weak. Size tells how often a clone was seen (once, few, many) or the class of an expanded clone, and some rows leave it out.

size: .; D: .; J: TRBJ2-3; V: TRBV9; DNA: TGTGCCAGCACCTGGGGGGTGGAAGATACGCAGTATTTT; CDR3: CASTWGVEDTQYF
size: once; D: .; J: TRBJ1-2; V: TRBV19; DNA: TGTGCCAGTAGTGTTGACACCTCTGGGAACTATGGCTACACCTTC; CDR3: CASSVDTSGNYGYTF
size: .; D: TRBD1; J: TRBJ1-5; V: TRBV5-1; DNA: TGCGCCAGCAGCTTGGAGGGACAGAGTAATCAGCCCCAGCATTTT; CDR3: CASSLEGQSNQPQHF
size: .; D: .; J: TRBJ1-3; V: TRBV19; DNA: TGTGCCAGTAGTCCCACGGGTGGCTCTGGAAACACCATATATTTT; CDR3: CASSPTGGSGNTIYF
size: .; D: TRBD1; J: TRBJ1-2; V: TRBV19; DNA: TGTGCCAGTCGGACAGGGGGCGCCGGAAACTATGGCTACACCTTC; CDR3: CASRTGGAGNYGYTF
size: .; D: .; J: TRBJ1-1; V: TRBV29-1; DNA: TGCAGCGTTGAAAGGGGGGGTCGCACTGAAGCTTTCTTT; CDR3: CSVERGGRTEAFF
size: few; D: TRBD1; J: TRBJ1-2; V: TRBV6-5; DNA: TGTGCCAGCAGTTACACTCCGGGACAGGGCCAAGGCTACACCTTC; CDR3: CASSYTPGQGQGYTF
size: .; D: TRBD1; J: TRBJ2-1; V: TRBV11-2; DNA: TGTGCCAGCAGCATGACGGACAGGGAAAACTTCATTGAGCAGTTCTTC; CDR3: CASSMTDRENFIEQFF
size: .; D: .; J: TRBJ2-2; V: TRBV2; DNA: TGTGCCAGCAGCCCACCGAGCACCGGGGAGCTGTTTTTT; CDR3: CASSPPSTGELFF
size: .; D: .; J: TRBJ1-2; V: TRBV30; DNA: TGTGCCTGGAGTATCCCGGGACATAGTGATGGCTACACCTTC; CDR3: CAWSIPGHSDGYTF
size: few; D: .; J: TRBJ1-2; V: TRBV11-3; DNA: TGTGCCAGCAGTACCGACAGCTATGGCTACACCTTC; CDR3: CASSTDSYGYTF
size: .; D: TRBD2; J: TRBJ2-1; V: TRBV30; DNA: TGTGCCTGGAGTGTAAGCGGGACCTACAATGAGCAGTTCTTC; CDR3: CAWSVSGTYNEQFF
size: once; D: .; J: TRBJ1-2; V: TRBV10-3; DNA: TGTGCCATCAGCGAAGGAGCTAACTATGGCTACACCTTC; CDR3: CAISEGANYGYTF
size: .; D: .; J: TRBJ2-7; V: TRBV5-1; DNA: TGCGCCAGCAGCTTGGAGCAAAACTACGAGCAGTACTTC; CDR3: CASSLEQNYEQYF
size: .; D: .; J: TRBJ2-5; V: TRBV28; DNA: TGTGCCAGCAGTTTAGGGGGAGGACGGAAGACCCAGTACTTC; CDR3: CASSLGGGRKTQYF
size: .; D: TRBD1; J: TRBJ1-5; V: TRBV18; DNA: TGTGCCAGCTCACCTGAAGCAGGGGGAAGGGTGCCCCAGCATTTT; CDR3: CASSPEAGGRVPQHF
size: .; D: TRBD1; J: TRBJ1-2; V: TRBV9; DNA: TGTGCCAGCAGCGGGCCCGGGACAGGGGTTGGCTACACCTTC; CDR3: CASSGPGTGVGYTF
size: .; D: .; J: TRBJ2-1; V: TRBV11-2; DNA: TGTGCCAGCAGGATGACGGGGGGCGATGGGAGCTCCTACAATGAGCAGTTCTTC; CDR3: CASRMTGGDGSSYNEQFF
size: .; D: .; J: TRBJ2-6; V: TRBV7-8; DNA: TGTGCCAGCAGCCCATACAGGGTCGGCGCAGGGGCCAACGTCCTGACTTTC; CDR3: CASSPYRVGAGANVLTF
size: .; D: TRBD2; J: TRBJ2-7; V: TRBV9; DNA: TGTGCCAGCAGCGTAGCTCTAGCGGATACCTACGAGCAGTACTTC; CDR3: CASSVALADTYEQYF
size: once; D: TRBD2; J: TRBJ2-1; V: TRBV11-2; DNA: TGTGCCAGCAGCTTCTTCGGCGGGAGGGCCTGGGGTGAGCAGTTCTTC; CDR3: CASSFFGGRAWGEQFF
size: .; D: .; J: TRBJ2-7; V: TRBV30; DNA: TGTGCCTGGAGGACCTCCAAGGGAGGACTTTCCTACGAGCAGTACTTC; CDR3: CAWRTSKGGLSYEQYF
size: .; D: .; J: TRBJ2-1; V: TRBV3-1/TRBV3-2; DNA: TGTGCCAGCAGCCCCGGGCCGGATATGGTAGCGGCTTACAATGAGCAGTTCTTC; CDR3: CASSPGPDMVAAYNEQFF
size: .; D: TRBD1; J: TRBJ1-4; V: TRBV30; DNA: TGTGCCTGGGAAGATGCAGGGGGACGGGAAAAACTGTTTTTT; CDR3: CAWEDAGGREKLFF
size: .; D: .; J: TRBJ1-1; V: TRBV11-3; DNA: TGTGCCAGCAGCCCTGGGAGCGCCACTGAAGCTTTCTTT; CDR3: CASSPGSATEAFF
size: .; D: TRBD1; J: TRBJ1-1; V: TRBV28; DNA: TGTGCCAGCAGTGATACAGGGGGTGGGAGGGGCACTGAAGCTTTCTTT; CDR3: CASSDTGGGRGTEAFF
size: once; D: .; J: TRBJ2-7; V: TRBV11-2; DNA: TGTGCCAGCGGGTCGCAGCGGTTATACGAGCAGTACTTC; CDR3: CASGSQRLYEQYF
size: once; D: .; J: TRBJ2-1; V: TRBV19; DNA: TGTGCCATAGGCCCTAAGGACAGTGGTGAGCAGTTCTTC; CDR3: CAIGPKDSGEQFF
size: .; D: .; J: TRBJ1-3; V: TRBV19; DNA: TGTGCCAGTAGTATTTCCGCGAGACAGCTTTCTGGAAACACCATATATTTT; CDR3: CASSISARQLSGNTIYF
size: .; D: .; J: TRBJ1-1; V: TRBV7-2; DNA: TGTGCCAGCAGCTTAGACAGCCGTAAGACTGAAGCTTTCTTT; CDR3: CASSLDSRKTEAFF
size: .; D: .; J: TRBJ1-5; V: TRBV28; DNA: TGTGCCAGCACCCGGGTGGGTCCCTATCAGCCCCAGCATTTT; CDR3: CASTRVGPYQPQHF
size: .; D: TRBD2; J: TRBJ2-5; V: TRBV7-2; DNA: TGTGCCAGCAGCTCCCGGACTAGCGGGGGGGGAGAGACCCAGTACTTC; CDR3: CASSSRTSGGGETQYF
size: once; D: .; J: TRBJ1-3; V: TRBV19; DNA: TGTGCCAGTAGTTCCTCGGGGAGCAGCTCTGGAAACACCATATATTTT; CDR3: CASSSSGSSSGNTIYF
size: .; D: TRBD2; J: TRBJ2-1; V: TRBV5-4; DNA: TGTGCCAGCAGCCCAAGACTAGCGGGGGGGAATGAGCAGTTCTTC; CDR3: CASSPRLAGGNEQFF
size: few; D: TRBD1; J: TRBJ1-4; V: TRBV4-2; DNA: TGTGCCAGCAAAGGGACAGGAGGGGATAATGAAAAACTGTTTTTT; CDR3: CASKGTGGDNEKLFF
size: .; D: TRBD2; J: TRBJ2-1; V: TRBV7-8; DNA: TGTGCCAGCAGCCCCCTTAGCGGGAATAGCAATGAGCAGTTCTTC; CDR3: CASSPLSGNSNEQFF
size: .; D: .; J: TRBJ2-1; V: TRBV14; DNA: TGTGCCAGCAGCCGTCCAGGCAGGGGTATCATGGGTTCCTACAATGAGCAGTTCTTC; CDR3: CASSRPGRGIMGSYNEQFF
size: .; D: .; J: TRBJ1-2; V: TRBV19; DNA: TGTGCCAGTAGGACAGAATCTTACTATGGCTACACCTTC; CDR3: CASRTESYYGYTF
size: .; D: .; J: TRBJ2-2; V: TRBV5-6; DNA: TGTGCCAGCAGCTTGGCGTCCTACACCGGGGAGCTGTTTTTT; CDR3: CASSLASYTGELFF
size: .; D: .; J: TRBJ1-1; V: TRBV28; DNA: TGTGCCAGCAGTTTTTCAACAGGGATGAACACTGAAGCTTTCTTT; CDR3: CASSFSTGMNTEAFF
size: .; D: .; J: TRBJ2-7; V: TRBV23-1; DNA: TGCGCCAGCAGTCATACGGGTACCTACGAGCAGTACTTC; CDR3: CASSHTGTYEQYF
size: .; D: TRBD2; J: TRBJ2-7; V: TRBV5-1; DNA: TGCGCCAGCAGCTCAGCGGGAGGGTTTATCGAGCAGTACTTC; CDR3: CASSSAGGFIEQYF
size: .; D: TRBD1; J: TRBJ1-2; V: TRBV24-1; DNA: TGTGCCACCAGTTCAGGGACAGGGGAGGGCTATGGCTACACCTTC; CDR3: CATSSGTGEGYGYTF
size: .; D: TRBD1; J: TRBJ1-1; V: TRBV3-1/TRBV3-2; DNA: TGTGCCAGCAGCCCCGGACAGGGGAACACTGAAGCTTTCTTT; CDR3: CASSPGQGNTEAFF
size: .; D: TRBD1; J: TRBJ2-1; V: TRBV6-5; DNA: TGTGCCAGCGTCAGGGGGAACAATGAGCAGTTCTTC; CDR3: CASVRGNNEQFF
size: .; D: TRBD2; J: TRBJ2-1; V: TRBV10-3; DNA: TGTGCCATCACGCCTAGCGGGGCTGAGCAGTTCTTC; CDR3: CAITPSGAEQFF
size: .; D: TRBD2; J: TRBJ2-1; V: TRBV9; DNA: TGTGCCAGCAGCAGATGGACTAGCGGGGAAGTAAATGAGCAGTTCTTC; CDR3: CASSRWTSGEVNEQFF
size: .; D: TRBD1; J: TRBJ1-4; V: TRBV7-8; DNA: TGTGCCAGCAGCGCCGGGACAGGGGAGGAAAAACTGTTTTTT; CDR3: CASSAGTGEEKLFF
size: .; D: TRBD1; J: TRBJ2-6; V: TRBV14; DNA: TGTGCCAGCAGCCAAGTGTACAGAAGGGGGCGCTGGCCTGGGGCCAACGTCCTGACTTTC; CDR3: CASSQVYRRGRWPGANVLTF
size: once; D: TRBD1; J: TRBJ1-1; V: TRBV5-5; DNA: TGTGCCAGCAGCCTCAGGGGGTTGGACACTGAAGCTTTCTTT; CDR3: CASSLRGLDTEAFF
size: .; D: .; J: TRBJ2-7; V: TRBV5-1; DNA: TGCGCCAGCAGCTTGGGTGGAGGGCTGACCTACGAGCAGTACTTC; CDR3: CASSLGGGLTYEQYF
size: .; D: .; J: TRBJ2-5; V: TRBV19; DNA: TGTGCCAGTAGTGCCCGAGTTGTGGCCCGGGCGGGCGGGACCCAGTACTTC; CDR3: CASSARVVARAGGTQYF
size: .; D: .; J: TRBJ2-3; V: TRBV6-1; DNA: TGTGCCAGCAGTGAGGGGAGAACACCAGATACGCAGTATTTT; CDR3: CASSEGRTPDTQYF
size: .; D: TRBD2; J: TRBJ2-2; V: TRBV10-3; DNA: TGTGCCATGGGGACTAGCGGAACCGGGGAGCTGTTTTTT; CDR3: CAMGTSGTGELFF